The clone carrying this T cell receptor beta chain has only a few counts. Its antigen is not identified. This sample is part of a study of T-cell memory formation after mild COVID-19. The wider study: Most TCR clusters belonged to a single donor.

Points from the study as a whole: Mainly CM and EM harbored the contracting CD4+ clones; mainly EMRA harbored the CD8+ ones. Among clones contracting day 15 to 85, CD4/CD8 was balanced, whereas later expanders leaned CD4+. Among clones peaking at day 37 in the second wave, SARS-CoV-2 specificity remained unconfirmed.

Germline V gives CDR1 MNHEY, CDR2 SVGEGT. The CDR3 is 16 amino acids. Trimming took 6 bases from V and 5 from J; bases not matched to a gene: 10. TCRdb reanalysed the 5' RACE reads using MiXCR and keeps one entry per CDR3 protein. The repertoire holds hundreds of thousands of distinct CDR3 sequences, with around 17% as singletons. The sequence was collected from a man aged 18 to 30 who had mild COVID-19 (a few samples of this study predate the infection). Cell type and time point are not known. The sequenced sample was PBMCs or a T cell subset sorted from them (not recorded which). The J gene is TRBJ2-5, the V gene TRBV6-2 or TRBV6-3, with 12 positions matching TRBD1. The CDR3 is CASRLGQGARLETQYF. CDR3 DNA: TGTGCCAGCAGGCTGGGACAGGGGGCGCGGTTGGAGACCCAGTACTTC.